The sequence of this TCR beta chain was determined in a study of blood T cells in healthy people across ages. Notes on this clonotype: Its matching antigen is unknown.

At least 5 micrograms of total RNA were extracted per sample. Combining a sample-barcoded 5' primer with a J-beta primer mix, a second PCR ran for 7 to 11 cycles. All cDNA molecules were each tagged by a template-switch adaptor with 12 random nucleotides. One entry per CDR3 protein results from TCRdb running MiXCR on the 5' RACE reads. Among about 830,000 distinct CDR3 sequences listed, around 68% were seen once. Study findings and constraints: Unsorted PBMCs ruled out conclusive naive versus antigen-experienced comparison. Any changes in expanded clonotypes were possibly confounded, as donor CMV status remained unknown.

The CDR3 loop spans 13 amino acids. V trimming: 4 bases; J trimming: 4 bases; junction bases outside the gene matches: 2. Germline V lookup: CDR1 LGHNA, CDR2 YNFKEQ. The sample taken for sequencing was blood. The chain joins TRBV4-2 to TRBJ1-1; TRBD1 matches 8 bases. This clonotype was obtained from a man aged 25 to 40 in good health. The DNA of the CDR3 is TGTGCCAGCAGCCTGGACAGGGTCACTGAAGCTTTCTTT. It specifies CASSLDRVTEAFF.